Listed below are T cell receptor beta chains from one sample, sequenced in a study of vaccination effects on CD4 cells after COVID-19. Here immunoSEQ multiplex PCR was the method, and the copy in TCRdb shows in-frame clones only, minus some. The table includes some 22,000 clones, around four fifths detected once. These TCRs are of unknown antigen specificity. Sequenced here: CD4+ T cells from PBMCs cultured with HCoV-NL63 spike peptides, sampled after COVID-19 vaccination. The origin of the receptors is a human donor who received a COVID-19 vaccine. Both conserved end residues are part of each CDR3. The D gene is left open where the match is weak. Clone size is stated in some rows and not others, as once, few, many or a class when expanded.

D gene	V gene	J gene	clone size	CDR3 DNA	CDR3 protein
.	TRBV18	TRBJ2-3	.	TGTGCCAGCTCACCACTTGACGATACGCAGTATTTT	CASSPLDDTQYF
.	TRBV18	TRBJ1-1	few	TGTGCCAGCTCACCACAGGGGGGAATGAACACTGAAGCTTTCTTT	CASSPQGGMNTEAFF
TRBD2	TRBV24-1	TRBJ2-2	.	TGTGCCACCAGTGATTTGTTGGCGGGAGATAACACCGGGGAGCTGTTTTTT	CATSDLLAGDNTGELFF
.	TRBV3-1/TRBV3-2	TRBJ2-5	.	TGTGCCAGCAGCCAAAGGGGGGCAGAGACCCAGTACTTC	CASSQRGAETQYF
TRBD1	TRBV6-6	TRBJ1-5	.	TGTGCCAGCAGTGGCGGGACAGGGGAGGCGCCCCAGCATTTT	CASSGGTGEAPQHF
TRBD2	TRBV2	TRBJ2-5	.	TGTGCCAGCAACCCGGGACTAGCGGGATACAGGGAGACCCAGTACTTC	CASNPGLAGYRETQYF
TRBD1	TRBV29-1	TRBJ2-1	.	TGCAGCGCATTAGGACAGGTCAATGAGCAGTTCTTC	CSALGQVNEQFF
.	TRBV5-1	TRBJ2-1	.	TGCGCCAGCAGCTTGGTCGGACCACCGGGCCGTGAGCAGTTCTTC	CASSLVGPPGREQFF
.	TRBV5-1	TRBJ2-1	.	TGCGCCAGCAGCTTGGCCAGGGGGGTAGACAATGAGCAGTTCTTC	CASSLARGVDNEQFF
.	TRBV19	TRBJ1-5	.	TGTGCCAGTAGTATGGGGTCGGGATTTTATAGCAATCAGCCCCAGCATTTT	CASSMGSGFYSNQPQHF
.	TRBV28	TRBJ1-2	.	TGTGCCAGCAGTCCTAAAGCAGTCCACAGCTATGGCTACACCTTC	CASSPKAVHSYGYTF
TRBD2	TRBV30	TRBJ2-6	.	TGTGCCCGGGGGGAGGGCGCTGGGGCCAACGTCCTGACTTTC	CARGEGAGANVLTF
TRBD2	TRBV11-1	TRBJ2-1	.	TGTGCCAGCAGACCGCTAGCGGGGAGTAATGAGCAGTTCTTC	CASRPLAGSNEQFF
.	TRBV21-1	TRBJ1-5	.	TGTGCCAGCAGCAAAATAGGGAGGGGGTTCAATCAGCCCCAGCATTTT	CASSKIGRGFNQPQHF
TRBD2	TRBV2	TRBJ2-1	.	TGTGCCAGCACTAGACTAGCGGGGTGGTCCTACAATGAGCAGTTCTTC	CASTRLAGWSYNEQFF
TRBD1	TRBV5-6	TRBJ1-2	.	TGTGCCAGCAGCTCGCGACAGGGGGACTGGGATGGCTACACCTTC	CASSSRQGDWDGYTF
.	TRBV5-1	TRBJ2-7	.	TGCGCCAGCAGCTTGTACAGTATGAGCGAGCAGTACTTC	CASSLYSMSEQYF
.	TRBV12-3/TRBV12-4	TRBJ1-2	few	TGTGCCAGCAGTTTATCGTCCAGGGCTGGCTACACCTTC	CASSLSSRAGYTF
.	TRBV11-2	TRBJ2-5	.	TGTGCCAGCAGCTTAAGGGAGACCCAGTACTTC	CASSLRETQYF
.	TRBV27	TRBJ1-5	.	TGTGCCAGCAGTTTTGAGGGTAATCAGCCCCAGCATTTT	CASSFEGNQPQHF
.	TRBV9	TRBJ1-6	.	TGTGCCAGCAGCGTATCCACGTCCAATAATTCACCCCTCCACTTT	CASSVSTSNNSPLHF
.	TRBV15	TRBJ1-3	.	TGTGCCACCAGCAGTGAAGAGACAGGAAACACCATATATTTT	CATSSEETGNTIYF
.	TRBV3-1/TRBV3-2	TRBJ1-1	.	TGTGCCAGCAGCGCAGATCTTCACACTGAAGCTTTCTTT	CASSADLHTEAFF
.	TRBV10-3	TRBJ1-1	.	TGTGCCATCAGTGAGTCGGGACGGTCGAACACTGAAGCTTTCTTT	CAISESGRSNTEAFF
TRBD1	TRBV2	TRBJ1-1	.	TGTGCCAGCAGGAGGGGACAGTCGAACACTGAAGCTTTCTTT	CASRRGQSNTEAFF
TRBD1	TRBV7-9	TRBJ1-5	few	TGTGCCAGCAGCCCGAGGACAGGGTTAGGTCAGCCCCAGCATTTT	CASSPRTGLGQPQHF
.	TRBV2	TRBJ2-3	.	TGTGCCAGCAGCCCCGGGCCGTCCGGTACGCAGTATTTT	CASSPGPSGTQYF